One T cell receptor beta chain is described in this entry. Antigen unknown. The data belong to a study of siplizumab effects on memory and regulatory T cells. Profiled with immunoSEQ multiplex PCR; TCRdb holds only in-frame clones, not every one. Of nearly 95,000 clones listed, around 94% were seen once; the top ten hold around 0.3%. General study points: Sequences below about 10^-5 frequency were poorly captured, limiting mapping of alloreactive clones. Roughly 75-96% of proliferating CD4+ or CD8+ clones defied assignment to a naive or memory phenotype. Controls had 26.9% Treg-derived mappable alloreactive CD4+ clones on average, versus approximately 70% with siplizumab. Naive T cells looked more diverse than memory cells and looked like major alloresponse contributors.

This CDR3 comprises 16 residues. Germline V gives CDR1 SGHDT, CDR2 YYEEEE. V lost 4 bases and J lost 8, with 22 bases in between. The origin of this receptor is a human donor in good health. The rearrangement links TRBV5-6 to TRBJ2-1; TRBD2 is a possible D gene (6 bases). Sequenced material: non-Treg CD4+ T cells sorted from blood. CDR3 loop: CASSEEGRTSSHEQFF. The CDR3 DNA reads as TGTGCCAGCAGCGAGGAGGGGAGAACTAGCTCCCATGAGCAGTTCTTC.